A selection of T cell receptor beta chains follows, all from one sample in a study of T cell repertoires in ileal Crohn's disease. Only in-frame clones appear in the TCRdb table, and some are missing; sequencing was by immunoSEQ multiplex PCR. In the table there are 11,000 or so clones, approximately 81% of which are singletons. Source material: ileal tissue. The source of these receptors is an adult with Crohn's disease. Both conserved end residues are part of each CDR3. The order of the fields is clone size, D gene, J gene, V gene, CDR3 protein, CDR3 DNA. D genes are given only for firm matches. Size values are once, few and many counts, or a class for expanded clones, and some rows have none.

few - TRBJ2-3 TRBV5-1 CASSLRQVRDTQYF TGCGCCAGCAGCTTGAGGCAGGTCAGGGATACGCAGTATTTT
- TRBD2 TRBJ2-7 TRBV10-3 CAIKKGTSGSYEQYF TGTGCCATCAAGAAGGGGACTAGCGGGAGTTACGAGCAGTACTTC
- - TRBJ2-1 TRBV5-4 CASSLVGRRGNEQFF TGTGCCAGCAGCTTGGTGGGGCGGCGTGGCAATGAGCAGTTCTTC
- TRBD1 TRBJ1-2 TRBV27 CASSRGLQYGYTF TGTGCCAGCAGCAGGGGGCTACAGTATGGCTACACCTTC
- TRBD2 TRBJ2-5 TRBV7-3 CASSSGLAEWETQYF TGTGCCAGCAGCTCGGGACTAGCGGAGTGGGAGACCCAGTACTTC
- - TRBJ1-2 TRBV28 CAIPTGGLGYTF TGTGCCATCCCAACGGGGGGTCTTGGCTACACCTTC
once - TRBJ1-1 TRBV5-8 CASLRVVVTEAFF TGTGCCAGTCTGCGAGTTGTGGTCACTGAAGCTTTCTTT
few TRBD1 TRBJ2-7 TRBV10-3 CASSKGPGQGNYEQYF TGTGCCAGCAGTAAAGGACCGGGACAGGGGAATTACGAGCAGTACTTC
- TRBD1 TRBJ2-1 TRBV5-1 CASSWGTGGGEQFF TGCGCCAGCAGCTGGGGGACAGGGGGTGGTGAGCAGTTCTTC
- TRBD2 TRBJ2-3 TRBV9 CASSQTSGSGDTQYF TGTGCCAGCAGCCAAACCAGCGGGAGCGGGGATACGCAGTATTTT
- - TRBJ2-7 TRBV6-1 CATTFLQGNEQYF TGTGCCACCACCTTTTTACAGGGTAACGAGCAGTACTTC
- - TRBJ2-7 TRBV5-1 CASSLEPPIYEQYF TGCGCCAGCAGCTTGGAGCCGCCAATCTACGAGCAGTACTTC
- TRBD1 TRBJ1-2 TRBV7-2 CASSPGQGGYGYTF TGTGCCAGCAGTCCGGGACAGGGGGGGTATGGCTACACCTTC
few - TRBJ1-2 TRBV27 CASSLSAGQPRPYGYTF TGTGCCAGCAGTTTATCCGCAGGACAGCCGCGCCCTTATGGCTACACCTTC
- - TRBJ2-5 TRBV15 CATSREDRKETQYF TGTGCCACCAGCAGAGAGGACAGAAAAGAGACCCAGTACTTC
- - TRBJ1-5 TRBV18 CASSPGRDQPQHF TGTGCCAGCTCACCAGGCAGGGATCAGCCCCAGCATTTT
few - TRBJ1-1 TRBV10-1 CASSDREQAFF TGCGCCAGCAGTGACCGGGAACAAGCTTTCTTT
- - TRBJ2-1 TRBV11-2 CASIQGPGHPYNEQFF TGTGCCAGCATCCAGGGTCCGGGACACCCATACAATGAGCAGTTCTTC
few TRBD2 TRBJ2-3 TRBV10-2 CASSALAGVADTQYF TGCGCCAGCAGTGCACTAGCGGGAGTAGCAGATACGCAGTATTTT
few TRBD1 TRBJ2-2 TRBV5-4 CASSLDRGITGELFF TGTGCCAGCAGCTTAGACAGGGGGATCACCGGGGAGCTGTTTTTT
- TRBD2 TRBJ2-7 TRBV4-2 CASSQGSGRPTYEQYF TGTGCCAGCAGCCAAGGGAGCGGGAGGCCCACCTACGAGCAGTACTTC
- TRBD1 TRBJ2-6 TRBV5-1 CASSLRTGGASGANVLTF TGCGCCAGCAGCTTACGGACAGGGGGGGCCTCTGGGGCCAACGTCCTGACTTTC
few TRBD1 TRBJ2-7 TRBV11-2 CASSSQNRGLSEQYF TGTGCCAGCAGTTCTCAGAACAGGGGCCTATCCGAGCAGTACTTC
- - TRBJ1-2 TRBV2 CASSEQNYGYTF TGTGCCAGCAGTGAACAGAACTATGGCTACACCTTC
- - TRBJ2-7 TRBV5-6 CASSLYRSYEQYF TGTGCCAGCAGCTTGTACAGATCCTACGAGCAGTACTTC